This T cell receptor beta chain was captured in a study of OX40 agonist ivuxolimab in advanced cancers. Looking at the study overall: People in dose escalation had one of these cancers: hepatocellular carcinoma, melanoma, renal cell or head and neck cancer.

Trimming left V 2 bases short and J 2 bases short, with 10 bases between. The CDR3 runs to 14 residues. Looked up from germline, CDR1 is SNHLY and CDR2 is FYNNEI. Here immunoSEQ multiplex PCR was the method, and the copy in TCRdb shows in-frame clones only, minus some. The sample consists of approximately 90,000 clones, under 85% of them appearing once. The V and J genes are TRBV2 and TRBJ2-7; D may be TRBD2 (5 bases). This TCR derives from an adult with an advanced solid tumor such as melanoma, head and neck, liver or kidney cancer. The specimen comprised CD4+ or CD8+ T cells sorted from blood, sampled in a trial of the OX40 agonist ivuxolimab. CDR3 bases: TGTGCCAGCAGTGAAAGGAGACTACCCTACGAGCAGTACTTC. Translation gives CASSERRLPYEQYF.